A single sample is the source of the 11 T cell receptor beta chains below, sequenced in a study of patients and donors after allogeneic stem cell transplantation. TCRdb re-analysed the RT-PCR reads in MiXCR, keeping a single row per CDR3 protein. Here the sample spans 25,000 to 30,000 distinct CDR3 sequences, roughly 8% being singletons. Sample: blood, either unsorted or a sorted T cell fraction (not recorded which). The receptors come from a human donor who was either an allogeneic HSCT recipient or a stem cell or donor lymphocyte infusion donor (not recorded which). It is not recorded whose cells these are; they may come from a transplant donor.

This clonotype is labeled medium-sized (0.01 to 0.1%). V and J are TRBV4-2 and TRBJ2-1; 9 bases map to TRBD2. The V gene end was trimmed by 6 bases and the J gene end by 4 bases; junction bases not matched to a gene: 4. CDR3 length: 14 residues. CDR1 LGHNA and CDR2 YNFKEQ come from the germline V gene. The CDR3 region is CASRRLAEYNEQFF. The CDR3, as DNA: TGTGCCAGCAGGAGACTAGCGGAATACAATGAGCAGTTCTTC.

There are a few counts of this clonotype. The chain joins TRBV11-1 to TRBJ2-5; 7 bases line up with TRBD1. J lost 8 bases, V lost 0 bases, and 3 bases had no gene match. The CDR3 is 13 residues long. Germline CDR1 reads SGHAT; CDR2 reads FQDESV (reference sequence). The CDR3 is CASSLAAGGTQYF. The CDR3 bases are TGTGCCAGCAGCTTAGCGGCAGGGGGTACCCAGTACTTC. The variable domain in full, with the rest retrieved from reference TRBV11-1 and TRBJ2-5, is EAEVAQSPRYKITEKSQAVAFWCDPISGHATLYWYRQILGQGPELLVQFQDESVVDDSQLPKDRFSAERLKGVDSTLKIQPAELGDSAMYLCASSLAAGGTQYFGPGTRLLVL.

By proportion, this clonotype is medium-sized. The V gene is TRBV7-9, the J gene TRBJ1-2; 7 nucleotides align to TRBD1. Trimming removed 5 bases from V and 2 bases from J; junction bases left unmatched: 5. This CDR3 is built from 14 residues. Germline V lookup: CDR1 SEHNR, CDR2 FQNEAQ (reference sequence). The CDR3 DNA follows: TGTGCCAGCAGCCCTGGGACAGTGAACTATGGCTACACCTTC. Translation: CASSPGTVNYGYTF.

The chain uses TRBV20-1 and TRBJ1-4, with D possibly matching TRBD1 (5 bases). The CDR3 spans 18 residues. The germline V gene has CDR1 DFQATT and CDR2 SNEGSKA (reference sequence). V dropped 2 bases and J dropped 7 bases, with 26 bases sitting between them. The CDR3 reads CSARRGNRSQERGEKLFF. In nucleotides, the CDR3 is TGCAGTGCTAGAAGGGGCAACAGGTCCCAGGAAAGGGGTGAAAAACTGTTTTTT.

This clonotype was seen only a few times. The chain employs TRBV9 and TRBJ2-1, with D unresolved. The CDR3 consists of 12 residues. The V gene's germline CDR1 is SGDLS and CDR2 YYNGEE. V lost 4 bases and J 12 bases, leaving 14 bases between the germline ends. CDR3 in DNA: TGTGCCAGCAGCCCTTCTAGTGCCCTGCAGTTCTTC. The encoded protein is CASSPSSALQFF. Variable domain in full (rest from reference TRBV9 and TRBJ2-1): DSGVTQTPKHLITATGQRVTLRCSPRSGDLSVYWYQQSLDQGLQFLIQYYNGEERAKGNILERFSAQQFPDLHSELNLSSLELGDSALYFCASSPSSALQFFGPGTRLTVL.

Here the CDR3 reads CASSQGTVRTEAFF. The CDR3 bases are TGTGCCAGCAGCCAAGGGACAGTCCGCACTGAAGCTTTCTTT. J is TRBJ1-1 and V is TRBV4-2; TRBD1 might be the D (6 bases). V lost 1 base, J lost 4 bases, and 10 bases lay in between. The CDR3 extends over 14 amino acids. Germline lookup yields CDR1 LGHNA and CDR2 YNFKEQ.

This clonotype appeared many times. V gene TRBV15 combines with J gene TRBJ1-5; TRBD1 might be the D (5 bases). Between the trimmed V and J ends, which lost 3 bases and 9 bases, there was a span of 18 bases. This CDR3 has 15 amino acids. The germline V gene encodes CDR1 LNHNV and CDR2 YYDKDF (reference sequence). The CDR3 DNA is TGTGCCACCAGCAGTGGGGGGGTAGGCCTTTGGCCCCAGCATTTT. This gives the protein CATSSGGVGLWPQHF.

This clonotype is medium-sized in the sample. The CDR3 sequence: CASSLEVVYSPLHF. CDR3 in DNA: TGTGCCAGCAGTTTAGAAGTGGTTTATTCACCCCTCCACTTT. The chain links TRBV28 to TRBJ1-6; D remains ambiguous. The germline gives CDR1 MDHEN, CDR2 SYDVKM. This CDR3 has 14 amino acids. Trimming removed 2 bases from V and 8 bases from J, with 10 bases in between.

The chain combines TRBV28 with TRBJ2-7; D is possibly TRBD2 (5 bases). This CDR3 is 13 amino acids long. Trimming took 6 bases from V and 6 from J, leaving 15 bases between them. Germline V lookup: CDR1 MDHEN, CDR2 SYDVKM. As DNA, the CDR3 is TGTGCCAGCAGCATGGATGCCCGGGGCGAGCAGTACTTC. It translates to CASSMDARGEQYF.

This clonotype appeared many times. The chain carries TRBV7-6 and TRBJ2-7; unclear D gene. This CDR3 comprises 12 residues. Germline assignment: CDR1 SGHVS and CDR2 FNYEAQ. V was shortened by 1 base and J by 0 bases, with 1 base between the two germline ends. CDR3 residues: CASSLVSYEQYF. The CDR3 DNA sequence: TGTGCCAGCAGCTTAGTCTCCTACGAGCAGTACTTC.

The sample holds a few counts of this clonotype. The chain has TRBV20-1 and TRBJ2-7; D may be TRBD2 (5 bases). Germline V gene data show CDR1 as DFQATT and CDR2 as SNEGSKA (reference sequence). With 7 bases removed from V and 5 bases from J, the gap between germline ends came to 12 bases. This CDR3 contains 11 residues. CDR3 in amino acids: CSVERGNEQYF. CDR3 coding DNA: TGCAGTGTCGAACGAGGGAACGAGCAGTACTTC.